Listed below are T cell receptor beta chains from one sample, sequenced in a study of T cell responses to AZD1222 COVID-19 vaccine. The protocol was immunoSEQ multiplex PCR, while the TCRdb copy is restricted to in-frame clones and leaves out a portion. Among around 77,000 clones listed, 86% were seen once. The sequenced sample was peripheral blood, obtained on day 0 of AZD1222 vaccination. These receptor sequences come from an adult in good health. CDR3s include the opening cysteine and the closing phenylalanine or tryptophan. The D gene is left open where the match is weak. Some rows mark clone size as missing; the rest say once, few, many or name a class of expanded clone.

clone size	D gene	J gene	V gene	CDR3 DNA	CDR3 protein
.	.	TRBJ2-2	TRBV28	TGTGCCAGCAGTTTTGGGCATAAGGAGACCGGGGAGCTGTTTTTT	CASSFGHKETGELFF
.	TRBD2	TRBJ2-7	TRBV3-1/TRBV3-2	TGTGCCAGCAGCCCCGTAGGGACTAGCAGTAAATACGAGCAGTACTTC	CASSPVGTSSKYEQYF
once	.	TRBJ2-5	TRBV19	TGTGCCAGTAGCCTTCAAGGCAAGACCCAGTACTTC	CASSLQGKTQYF
.	.	TRBJ2-3	TRBV28	TGTGCCAGCGGACTTATCACTAGCACAGATACGCAGTATTTT	CASGLITSTDTQYF
.	.	TRBJ2-6	TRBV19	TGTGCCAGTAGTATTCCCGCTTCTGGGGCCAACGTCCTGACTTTC	CASSIPASGANVLTF
.	.	TRBJ1-5	TRBV1	TGCACCAGCAGCCAATGTGGGGAGCAGCCCCAGCATTTT	CTSSQCGEQPQHF
.	.	TRBJ1-1	TRBV5-6	TGTGCCAGCAGAAAACAGGAGGGCACTGAAGCTTTCTTT	CASRKQEGTEAFF
once	TRBD1	TRBJ2-2	TRBV4-3	TGCGCCAGCAGCCAGAGGGACAGGGAGGCCGGGGAGCTGTTTTTT	CASSQRDREAGELFF
once	.	TRBJ2-2	TRBV5-4	TGTGCCAGCACAATAGGGCTGGGAACCACCGGGGAGCTGTTTTTT	CASTIGLGTTGELFF
.	TRBD2	TRBJ2-3	TRBV25-1	TGTGCCAGCAGTGAAAGGATAGCGGGAGTGGGAGATACGCAGTATTTT	CASSERIAGVGDTQYF
.	TRBD1	TRBJ2-7	TRBV2	TGTGCCAGCACCCCCAGACAGGGTCAGAACGAGCAGTACTTC	CASTPRQGQNEQYF
few	.	TRBJ1-5	TRBV6-6	TGTGCCAGTGCCCATCAGAATCAGCCCCAGCATTTT	CASAHQNQPQHF